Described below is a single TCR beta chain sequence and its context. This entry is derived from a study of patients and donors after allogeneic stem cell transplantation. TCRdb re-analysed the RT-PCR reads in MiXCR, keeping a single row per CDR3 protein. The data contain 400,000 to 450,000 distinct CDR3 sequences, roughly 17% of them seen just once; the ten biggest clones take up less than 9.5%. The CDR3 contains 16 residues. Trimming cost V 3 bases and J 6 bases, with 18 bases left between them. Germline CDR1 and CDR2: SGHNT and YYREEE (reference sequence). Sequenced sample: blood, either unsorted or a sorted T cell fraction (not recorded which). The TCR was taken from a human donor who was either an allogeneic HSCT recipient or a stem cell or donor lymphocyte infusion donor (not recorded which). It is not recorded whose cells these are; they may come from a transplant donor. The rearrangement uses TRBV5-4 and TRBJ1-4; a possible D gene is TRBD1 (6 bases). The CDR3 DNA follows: TGTGCCAGCAGCTCCCAGGGGCGAGGTCGATATGAAAAACTGTTTTTT. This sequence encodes CASSSQGRGRYEKLFF.